The 31 T cell receptor beta chains presented below share a single source sample, sequenced in a study of technical replicates of blood from a few donors. This table comes from immunoSEQ multiplex PCR, and its TCRdb copy is limited to in-frame clones, with some not included. The sample includes around 97,000 clones, around 96% of them seen just once. The specimen was T cells isolated from PBMCs. The source is a human donor in good health.

J is TRBJ2-7 and V is TRBV10-1; 8 nucleotides match TRBD1. V shed 3 bases and J 3 bases; nucleotides not matched to a gene: 4. The CDR3 extends over 14 amino acids. Per germline, CDR1 WNHNN and CDR2 SYGVQD (reference sequence). The CDR3 loop is CASSEGTGYYEQYF. CDR3 in DNA: TGCGCCAGCAGTGAAGGGACAGGATACTACGAGCAGTACTTC.

This chain joins TRBV18 and TRBJ2-1; 7 bases are shared with TRBD2. CDR3 length: 16 amino acids. The ends lost 0 bases at V and 2 bases at J; junction bases unmatched: 4. Germline CDR1 is KGHSH and CDR2 is LQKENI. The CDR3, as DNA: TGTGCCAGCTCACCACCGGCGGGAGTCACCTACAATGAGCAGTTCTTC. Translation gives CASSPPAGVTYNEQFF.

This clone has just one count. V and J are TRBV30 and TRBJ2-1; D remains unclear. Per germline, CDR1 GTSNPN and CDR2 SVGIG (reference sequence). CDR3 length: 14 residues. V lost 2 bases and J lost 8, with 16 bases in between. The CDR3 is CAWSSDSSYYEQFF. In DNA, the CDR3 is TGTGCCTGGAGTAGCGATTCTTCTTACTATGAGCAGTTCTTC.

This chain connects TRBV10-1 to TRBJ2-2; D call uncertain. V was clipped by 2 bases and J by 3 bases, with 10 bases between them. The CDR3 has 15 amino acids. Germline V gene sequence: CDR1 WNHNN, CDR2 SYGVQD (reference sequence). The CDR3 sequence is CASSEGQMDTGELFF. For the CDR3, the DNA is TGCGCCAGCAGTGAGGGGCAGATGGACACCGGGGAGCTGTTTTTT.

CDR3 nucleotide sequence: TGTGCCAGCTCACTCGGGAGCGGGAGGAATTACGAGCAGTACTTC. Protein sequence: CASSLGSGRNYEQYF. V gene TRBV18 combines with J gene TRBJ2-7, with TRBD2 matching over 9 bases. Germline CDR1 is KGHSH and CDR2 is LQKENI. V shed 4 bases, J shed 4 bases, and the junction held 8 bases outside the gene matches. CDR3 size: 15 residues.

The chain is built from TRBV19 and TRBJ2-3; 10 bases are a match to TRBD2. Germline V CDR1 and CDR2: LNHDA, SQIVND (reference sequence). J lost 0 bases, V lost 5 bases, and 2 bases had no gene match. CDR3 length: 15 residues. CDR3: CASSQTSGSTDTQYF. The CDR3 nucleotides read TGTGCCAGTAGTCAGACTAGCGGGAGCACAGATACGCAGTATTTT.

The rearrangement links TRBV10-3 to TRBJ2-3; no firm D call. Germline values: CDR1 ENHRY, CDR2 SYGVKD. The CDR3 runs to 15 residues. The ends were cut back, 0 bases at V and 3 bases at J, with 10 bases in the middle. DNA of the CDR3: TGTGCCATCAGTGAGTCCCCAGCGCCAACAGATACGCAGTATTTT. Translating gives CAISESPAPTDTQYF.

Comments on this clone: Other nucleotide sequences from this sample produce the same CDR3. The chain is built from TRBV29-1 and TRBJ2-7, with TRBD1 matching 9 bases. CDR3 size: 12 residues. The junction had 2 bases not matched to a gene; V was cut back by 7 bases and J by 1 base. The germline CDR1 and CDR2 sequences are SQVTM and ANQGSEA. CDR3 nucleotide sequence: TGCAGCGCTGGGACAGGGTCCTACGAGCAGTACTTC. It specifies CSAGTGSYEQYF.

The chain carries TRBV5-1 and TRBJ2-7; the match to TRBD2 covers 8 bases. The CDR3 consists of 15 residues. The germline CDR1 and CDR2 sequences are SGHRS and YFSETQ. V trimming: 5 bases; J trimming: 3 bases; junction bases outside the gene matches: 10. CDR3 nucleotide sequence: TGCGCCAGCAGTTTTACCAGCGGGAGATTCTACGAGCAGTACTTC. This encodes CASSFTSGRFYEQYF.

J is TRBJ2-2 and V is TRBV2; D remains ambiguous. CDR3 length: 14 residues. Trimming stripped 2 bases from V and 1 base from J, with 5 bases between. The germline V gene encodes CDR1 SNHLY and CDR2 FYNNEI. The CDR3 DNA is TGTGCCAGCAGTGAAATTAAGAACACCGGGGAGCTGTTTTTT. It yields the protein CASSEIKNTGELFF.

The CDR3 is CASSRSGQGHNEQFF. The CDR3 region has the DNA TGTGCCAGCAGCAGGAGTGGACAGGGCCACAATGAGCAGTTCTTC. This chain uses TRBV5-6 with TRBJ2-1; 8 nucleotides agree with TRBD1. Per germline, CDR1 SGHDT and CDR2 YYEEEE. Germline trimming cut 4 bases from V and 5 bases from J; bases unmatched to any gene: 8. The CDR3 spans 15 residues.

The V gene is TRBV28, the J gene TRBJ1-5; unclear D gene. Germline loops: CDR1 MDHEN, CDR2 SYDVKM. The CDR3 has 12 amino acids. Trimming stripped 0 bases from V and 6 bases from J, with 3 bases between. CDR3 sequence reads: CASSLWRQPQHF. Here the CDR3 DNA reads TGTGCCAGCAGTTTATGGCGTCAGCCCCAGCATTTT. Complete variable domain (other parts from reference TRBV28 and TRBJ1-5): DVKVTQSSRYLVKRTGEKVFLECVQDMDHENMFWYRQDPGLGLRLIYFSYDVKMKEKGDIPEGYSVSREKKERFSLILESASTNQTSMYLCASSLWRQPQHFGDGTRLSIL.

The DNA of the CDR3 is TGTGCCAGCAGGACTCCTCCGGGACAGCTATCTGAAGCTTTCTTT. It encodes CASRTPPGQLSEAFF. V usage is TRBV28 and J usage is TRBJ1-1; 7 nucleotides agree with TRBD1. Germline CDR1 and CDR2: MDHEN and SYDVKM. The CDR3 spans 15 residues. V shed 6 bases and J 6 bases; nucleotides not matched to a gene: 13.

The V gene is TRBV5-1, the J gene TRBJ1-3; D call uncertain. The CDR3 totals 16 residues. With 0 bases removed from V and 4 bases from J, the gap between germline ends came to 14 bases. From germline, CDR1 is SGHRS and CDR2 YFSETQ. Written as DNA, the CDR3 is TGCGCCAGCAGCTTGGGGTCGTCTGGCATCGGAAACACCATATATTTT. Encoded protein: CASSLGSSGIGNTIYF. Combining the CDR3 with reference TRBV5-1 and TRBJ1-3 gives the whole variable domain KAGVTQTPRYLIKTRGQQVTLSCSPISGHRSVSWYQQTPGQGLQFLFEYFSETQRNKGNFPGRFSGRQFSNSRSEMNVSTLELGDSALYLCASSLGSSGIGNTIYFGEGSWLTVV.

This clone occurred a few times. The chain recombines TRBV7-2 with TRBJ1-2; perhaps TRBD1 as D (5 bases). Looked up from germline, CDR1 is SGHTA and CDR2 is FQGNSA. CDR3 size: 12 residues. V lost 6 bases to trimming and J lost 7 bases, with 12 bases between them. The CDR3 DNA reads TGTGCCAGCAGTCAGGGTATATCTGGCTACACCTTC. Its protein is CASSQGISGYTF.

The V gene is TRBV25-1, the J gene TRBJ1-1, with D maybe TRBD1 (6 bases). Germline assignment: CDR1 MGHDK and CDR2 SYGVNS. The CDR3 consists of 15 residues. V was pared by 3 bases and J by 1 base, with 12 bases between. In DNA, the CDR3 is TGTGCCAGCAGTGATCCTGGACAGTCGAACACTGAAGCTTTCTTT. It encodes CASSDPGQSNTEAFF.

The rearrangement joins TRBV6-6 to TRBJ1-5; weak D call: TRBD1 (5 bases). Germline V CDR1 and CDR2: MNHNY, SVGAGI (reference sequence). Deletions cut 0 bases from V and 3 bases from J, with 9 bases between. The CDR3 totals 15 residues. The CDR3: CASSYSIGANQPQHF. CDR3 DNA sequence: TGTGCCAGCAGTTACTCGATAGGGGCCAATCAGCCCCAGCATTTT.

This clone came up a few times. The V gene is TRBV7-9, the J gene TRBJ1-1, with D tentatively TRBD1 (6 bases). The CDR3 runs 12 residues. The germline V gene has CDR1 SEHNR and CDR2 FQNEAQ (reference sequence). The germline V and J ends were trimmed by 8 bases and 6 bases, with 13 bases remaining between them. The DNA for the CDR3 is TGTGCCAGCTCACAGGGAGACGCTGAAGCTTTCTTT. Amino acid sequence: CASSQGDAEAFF.

The J gene is TRBJ2-3, the V gene TRBV19, with 10 nucleotides matching TRBD2. V shed 5 bases and J 5 bases; nucleotides not matched to a gene: 7. The CDR3 consists of 15 residues. CDR1 and CDR2 from the germline V gene are LNHDA and SQIVND (reference sequence). As DNA, the CDR3 is TGTGCCAGTAGTTTGGCTAGCGGGAGTATAGATACGCAGTATTTT. The encoded protein is CASSLASGSIDTQYF.

The rearrangement joins TRBV27 to TRBJ2-2; D is possibly TRBD2 (6 bases). Trimming stripped 3 bases from V and 3 bases from J, with 17 bases between. Germline lookup yields CDR1 MNHEY and CDR2 SMNVEV (reference sequence). The CDR3 contains 17 residues. In DNA, the CDR3 is TGTGCCAGCAGTTTTGGTCTAGGGGAGGCGCACACCGGGGAGCTGTTTTTT. It codes for CASSFGLGEAHTGELFF.

The chain joins TRBV6-5 to TRBJ1-1; D ambiguous. V lost 5 bases to trimming and J lost 4 bases, with 14 bases between them. The CDR3 is made up of 14 amino acids. Per the germline V gene, CDR1 is MNHEY and CDR2 is SVGAGI. CDR3 bases: TGTGCCAGCAGTACCCGGGGTATTAGCACTGAAGCTTTCTTT. Translation: CASSTRGISTEAFF.

As regards this clone: The germline gene is not matched at one end of the junction; a read error may be the cause. The J gene is TRBJ2-3, the V gene TRBV28, with TRBD1 matching 10 bases. Germline V gene sequence: CDR1 MDHEN, CDR2 SYDVKM. This CDR3 is built from 12 residues. CDR3 sequence reads: CASSDRGRPQSF. CDR3 in DNA: TGTGCCAGCAGTGACAGGGGGCGCCCACAATCTTTT. The whole variable domain, filled in from reference TRBV28 and TRBJ2-3, reads DVKVTQSSRYLVKRTGEKVFLECVQDMDHENMFWYRQDPGLGLRLIYFSYDVKMKEKGDIPEGYSVSREKKERFSLILESASTNQTSMYLCASSDRGRPQSFGPGTRLTVL.

This clone was picked up one time. The chain employs TRBV5-1 and TRBJ1-2, with D perhaps matching TRBD1 (5 bases). CDR1 SGHRS and CDR2 YFSETQ come from the germline V gene. CDR3 length equals 13 residues. Between the trimmed V and J ends, which lost 6 bases and 4 bases, there was a span of 13 bases. The CDR3 loop is CASTGGEGYGYTF. CDR3 in DNA: TGCGCCAGCACCGGGGGGGAAGGCTATGGCTACACCTTC.

The chain joins TRBV2 to TRBJ2-7; 8 bases map to TRBD1. The V gene's germline CDR1 is SNHLY and CDR2 FYNNEI. The CDR3 length is 11 residues. V lost 8 bases, J lost 5 bases, and 2 bases stayed unmatched. CDR3 bases: TGTGCCAGCGACAGGGGAGACGAGCAGTACTTC. It translates to CASDRGDEQYF. The full variable domain, in which reference TRBV2 and TRBJ2-7 provide the parts outside the CDR3, is EPEVTQTPSHQVTQMGQEVILRCVPISNHLYFYWYRQILGQKVEFLVSFYNNEISEKSEIFDDQFSVERPDGSNFTLKIRSTKLEDSAMYFCASDRGDEQYFGPGTRLTVT.

V gene TRBV18 combines with J gene TRBJ2-3; the match to TRBD1 covers 9 bases. The CDR3 contains 15 residues. With V trimmed by 6 bases and J by 4 bases, 8 bases remained unmatched. Germline values: CDR1 KGHSH, CDR2 LQKENI. The chain's CDR3 is CASSPGTGIADTQYF. The CDR3 bases are TGTGCCAGCTCCCCCGGGACAGGGATTGCAGATACGCAGTATTTT.

The V call is TRBV28, the J call TRBJ1-1, with 11 nucleotides matching TRBD1. Unmatched junction bases numbered 6, after V lost 5 bases and J lost 7 bases. CDR1 is MDHEN and CDR2 is SYDVKM in the germline V gene. This CDR3 has 14 residues. The CDR3 loop reads CASSGGQGAFEAFF. The CDR3 DNA sequence: TGTGCCAGCAGTGGAGGACAGGGGGCGTTTGAAGCTTTCTTT.

This clone is a singleton in its sample. The rearrangement links TRBV28 to TRBJ2-7, with a tentative D call TRBD1 (5 bases). CDR1 and CDR2 (germline): MDHEN, SYDVKM. This CDR3 is 13 amino acids long. The V gene lost 2 bases and the J gene lost 3 bases, with 8 bases spanning the gap. CDR3: CASSLQGFYEQYF. In DNA form, the CDR3 reads TGTGCCAGCAGTTTACAGGGTTTCTACGAGCAGTACTTC.

The rearrangement uses TRBV18 and TRBJ1-1, with 8 bases matching TRBD1. Germline-derived CDR1 and CDR2 are KGHSH and LQKENI. V trimming: 6 bases; J trimming: 3 bases; junction bases outside the gene matches: 6. The CDR3 loop spans 14 amino acids. This CDR3 reads CASSPSGGYTEAFF. CDR3 DNA sequence: TGTGCCAGCTCCCCATCAGGGGGCTACACTGAAGCTTTCTTT.

The V call is TRBV6-5, the J call TRBJ1-1, with a tentative D call TRBD1 (5 bases). The CDR3 is 15 residues long. Germline V gene sequence: CDR1 MNHEY, CDR2 SVGAGI. V gave up 1 base and J gave up 3 bases, with 12 bases separating them. The CDR3 sequence is CASSYYQGIHTEAFF. CDR3 DNA sequence: TGTGCCAGCAGTTACTATCAGGGTATCCACACTGAAGCTTTCTTT.

This clone came up once. The V call is TRBV27, the J call TRBJ2-3, with D uncertain. CDR1 and CDR2 from the germline V gene are MNHEY and SMNVEV (reference sequence). The CDR3 runs 14 residues. Trimming stripped 6 bases from V and 0 bases from J, with 10 bases between. CDR3 sequence: CASSPAMSTDTQYF. The DNA of the CDR3 is TGTGCCAGCAGCCCCGCTATGAGCACAGATACGCAGTATTTT.

The V and J genes are TRBV4-3 and TRBJ1-5; D is unresolved. V gave up 0 bases and J gave up 6 bases, with 12 bases separating them. CDR3 length: 15 residues. Germline V lookup: CDR1 LGHNA, CDR2 YSLEER. The CDR3 loop is CASSQDMAGGQPQHF. The CDR3 DNA reads as TGCGCCAGCAGCCAAGATATGGCAGGAGGTCAGCCCCAGCATTTT.